This is a list of T cell receptor beta chains from one sample in a study of identical twins. Via MiXCR, TCRdb re-called the 5' RACE reads, giving one row per CDR3 protein. This table has about 520,000 distinct CDR3 sequences, roughly a fifth appearing once. A further study also used this sample, focusing on T cells expressing NK-cell markers.

The sequenced sample was CD4+ T cells sorted from blood. The receptors stem from a young woman in good health. Each CDR3 is given with its conserved first and last residue. Each record gives: J gene, V gene, D gene, clone size, CDR3 protein, CDR3 DNA. A D gene is named only where the DNA matches it firmly. Clone size appears in some rows only: once, few, many, or a class for an expanded clone.

TRBJ2-7,TRBV3-1,NA,few,CASSRPWGGSYEQYF,TGTGCCAGCAGCCGGCCTTGGGGAGGCTCCTACGAGCAGTACTTC
TRBJ2-5,TRBV29-1,TRBD1,NA,CSVKGGQQETQYF,TGCAGCGTTAAAGGGGGACAGCAAGAGACCCAGTACTTC
TRBJ2-1,TRBV20-1,TRBD2,NA,CSAPLAGRRNEQFF,TGCAGTGCACCACTAGCGGGGCGGAGGAATGAGCAGTTCTTC
TRBJ1-2,TRBV2,NA,once,CASSGQEGDYGYTF,TGTGCCAGCAGTGGGCAGGAGGGGGACTATGGCTACACCTTC
TRBJ1-2,TRBV11-2,NA,many,CASSLGAGYTF,TGTGCCAGCAGCTTAGGAGCAGGCTACACCTTC
TRBJ2-5,TRBV12-3/TRBV12-4,NA,NA,CASSFQGFRETQYF,TGTGCCAGCAGTTTTCAGGGGTTCAGGGAGACCCAGTACTTC
TRBJ2-1,TRBV12-3/TRBV12-4,NA,NA,CASSLRVASYNEQFF,TGTGCCAGCAGTTTGAGGGTAGCCTCCTACAATGAGCAGTTCTTC
TRBJ1-6,TRBV20-1,NA,NA,CSAGGSYNSPLHF,TGCAGTGCTGGTGGGTCCTATAATTCACCCCTCCACTTT
TRBJ1-1,TRBV11-2,TRBD1,NA,CASSRLGGPVEAFF,TGTGCCAGCAGCAGACTAGGGGGCCCGGTGGAAGCTTTCTTT
TRBJ1-2,TRBV21-1,NA,few,CASSKPRDRTYGYTF,TGTGCCAGCAGCAAACCTCGAGACAGGACGTATGGCTACACCTTC
TRBJ2-5,TRBV9,NA,few,CASSRAIQETQYF,TGTGCCAGCAGCAGGGCCATACAAGAGACCCAGTACTTC
TRBJ2-1,TRBV4-3,NA,NA,CASSQVPGLGNEQFF,TGCGCCAGCAGCCAAGTTCCCGGACTGGGCAATGAGCAGTTCTTC
TRBJ1-5,TRBV21-1,NA,NA,CASSIVPGPNQPQHF,TGTGCCAGCAGCATCGTACCGGGGCCCAATCAGCCCCAGCATTTT
TRBJ2-3,TRBV7-2,NA,NA,CASSLAPADTQYF,TGTGCCAGCAGCTTAGCTCCCGCGGATACGCAGTATTTT
TRBJ2-7,TRBV6-1,NA,NA,CATSLGGVPPHEQYF,TGTGCCACCTCCCTGGGAGGTGTCCCCCCCCACGAGCAGTACTTC
TRBJ2-7,TRBV7-9,NA,NA,CASSSGGQSYEQYF,TGTGCCAGCAGCTCGGGGGGACAGTCCTACGAGCAGTACTTC
TRBJ2-3,TRBV7-2,NA,NA,CASSPSGSGSDTQYF,TGTGCCAGCAGCCCCAGCGGAAGTGGTTCAGATACGCAGTATTTT
TRBJ2-2,TRBV5-1,NA,NA,CASSLALGIGELFF,TGCGCCAGCAGCTTGGCTCTGGGTATCGGGGAGCTGTTTTTT
TRBJ2-7,TRBV6-1,NA,NA,CASSPSRDTLYEQYF,TGTGCCAGCAGTCCGTCCCGGGACACCCTCTACGAGCAGTACTTC
TRBJ2-7,TRBV27,TRBD1,NA,CASSNRGAYDEQYF,TGTGCCAGCAGTAACAGGGGGGCGTACGACGAGCAGTACTTC
TRBJ1-2,TRBV13,TRBD1,many,CASSFRDRDHGYTF,TGTGCCAGCAGCTTCCGGGACAGGGATCATGGCTACACCTTC
TRBJ2-5,TRBV20-1,TRBD1,NA,CSARVWDRRQETQYF,TGCAGTGCTAGAGTTTGGGACAGGCGACAAGAGACCCAGTACTTC
TRBJ2-5,TRBV2,NA,NA,CASSGPGKETQYF,TGTGCCAGCAGTGGACCAGGGAAAGAGACCCAGTACTTC
TRBJ1-2,TRBV10-3,NA,NA,CAISGGEASYGYTF,TGTGCCATCAGTGGGGGGGAGGCGAGCTATGGCTACACCTTC